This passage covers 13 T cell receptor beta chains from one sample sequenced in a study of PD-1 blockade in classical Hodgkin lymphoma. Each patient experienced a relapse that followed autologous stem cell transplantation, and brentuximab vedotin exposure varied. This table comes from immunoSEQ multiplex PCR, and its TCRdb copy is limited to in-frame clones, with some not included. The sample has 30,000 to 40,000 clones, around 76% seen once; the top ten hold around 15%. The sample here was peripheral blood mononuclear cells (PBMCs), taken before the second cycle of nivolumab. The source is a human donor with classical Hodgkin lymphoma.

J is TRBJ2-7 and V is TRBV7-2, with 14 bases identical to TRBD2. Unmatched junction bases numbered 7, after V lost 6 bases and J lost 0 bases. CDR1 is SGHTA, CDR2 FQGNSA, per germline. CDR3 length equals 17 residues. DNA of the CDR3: TGTGCCAGCAGTCCGGGACTAGCGGGGGCCTCCTCCTACGAGCAGTACTTC. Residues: CASSPGLAGASSYEQYF.

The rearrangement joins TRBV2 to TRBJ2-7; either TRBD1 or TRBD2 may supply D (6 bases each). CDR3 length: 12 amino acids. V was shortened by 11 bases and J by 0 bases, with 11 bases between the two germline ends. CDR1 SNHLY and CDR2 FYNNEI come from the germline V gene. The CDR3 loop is CAVRGPSYEQYF. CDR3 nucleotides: TGTGCCGTCCGGGGGCCCTCCTACGAGCAGTACTTC.

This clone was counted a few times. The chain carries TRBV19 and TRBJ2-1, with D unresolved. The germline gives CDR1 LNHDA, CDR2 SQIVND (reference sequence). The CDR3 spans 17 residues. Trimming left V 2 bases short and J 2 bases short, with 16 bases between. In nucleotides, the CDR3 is TGTGCCAGTAGTATATTGTACCTTTTCGGTACCTACAATGAGCAGTTCTTC. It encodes CASSILYLFGTYNEQFF.

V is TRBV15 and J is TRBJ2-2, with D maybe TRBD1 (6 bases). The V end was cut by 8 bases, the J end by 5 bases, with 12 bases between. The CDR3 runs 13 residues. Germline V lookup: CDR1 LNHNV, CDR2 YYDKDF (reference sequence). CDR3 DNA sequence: TGTGCCACCGCCACAGGGTTTACCGGGGAGCTGTTTTTT. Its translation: CATATGFTGELFF.

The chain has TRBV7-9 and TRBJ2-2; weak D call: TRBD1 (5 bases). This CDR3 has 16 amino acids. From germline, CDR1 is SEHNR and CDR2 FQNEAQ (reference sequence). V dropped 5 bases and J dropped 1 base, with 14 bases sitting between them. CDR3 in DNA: TGTGCCAGCAGCCTTCCCCTCACAGGGAACACCGGGGAGCTGTTTTTT. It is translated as CASSLPLTGNTGELFF.

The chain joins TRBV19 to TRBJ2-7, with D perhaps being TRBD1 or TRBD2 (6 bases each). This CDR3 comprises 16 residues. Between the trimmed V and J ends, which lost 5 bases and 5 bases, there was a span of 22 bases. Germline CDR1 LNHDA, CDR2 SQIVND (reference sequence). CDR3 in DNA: TGTGCCAGTAGTTTCCGCCGGGACACTGGCGGGGACGAGCAGTACTTC. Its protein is CASSFRRDTGGDEQYF.

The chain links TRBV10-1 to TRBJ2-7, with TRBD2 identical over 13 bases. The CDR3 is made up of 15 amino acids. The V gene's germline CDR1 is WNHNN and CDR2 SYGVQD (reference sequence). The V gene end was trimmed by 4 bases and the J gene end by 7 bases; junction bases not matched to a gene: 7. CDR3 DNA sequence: TGCGCCAGCAGTGGGACTAGCGGGGGAGGATGGGAGCAGTACTTC. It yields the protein CASSGTSGGGWEQYF.

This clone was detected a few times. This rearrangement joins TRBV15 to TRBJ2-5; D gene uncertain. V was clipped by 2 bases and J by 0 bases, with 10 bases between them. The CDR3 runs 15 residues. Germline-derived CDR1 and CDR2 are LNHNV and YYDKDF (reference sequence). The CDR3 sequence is CATSRNTPYQETQYF. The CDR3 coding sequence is TGTGCCACCAGCAGAAACACGCCCTACCAAGAGACCCAGTACTTC.

CDR3 sequence: CASSLGAPTGELFF. In nucleotides, the CDR3 is TGTGCCAGCAGCTTAGGGGCCCCCACCGGGGAGCTGTTTTTT. The chain combines TRBV11-2 with TRBJ2-2; D remains ambiguous. Germline CDR1 is SGHAT and CDR2 is FQNNGV. V shed 1 base and J shed 4 bases, with 7 bases lying between them. This CDR3 is built from 14 residues.

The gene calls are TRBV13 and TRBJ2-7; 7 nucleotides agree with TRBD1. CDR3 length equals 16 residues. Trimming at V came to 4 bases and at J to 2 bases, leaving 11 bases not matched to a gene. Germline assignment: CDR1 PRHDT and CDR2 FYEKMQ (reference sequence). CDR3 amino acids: CASSSPETGFPYEQYF. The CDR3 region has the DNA TGTGCCAGCAGCTCCCCAGAGACAGGGTTCCCCTACGAGCAGTACTTC. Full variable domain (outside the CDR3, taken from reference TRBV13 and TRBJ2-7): AAGVIQSPRHLIKEKRETATLKCYPIPRHDTVYWYQQGPGQDPQFLISFYEKMQSDKGSIPDRFSAQQFSDYHSELNMSSLELGDSALYFCASSSPETGFPYEQYFGPGTRLTVT.

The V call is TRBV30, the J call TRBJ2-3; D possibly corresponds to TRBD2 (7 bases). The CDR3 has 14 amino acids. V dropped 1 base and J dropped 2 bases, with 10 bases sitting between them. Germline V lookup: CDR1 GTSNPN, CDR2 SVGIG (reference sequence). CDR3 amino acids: CAWSGGGDTDTQYF. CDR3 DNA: TGTGCCTGGAGTGGAGGGGGGGACACAGATACGCAGTATTTT. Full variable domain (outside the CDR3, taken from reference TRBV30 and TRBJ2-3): SQTIHQWPATLVQPVGSPLSLECTVEGTSNPNLYWYRQAAGRGLQLLFYSVGIGQISSEVPQNLSASRPQDRQFILSSKKLLLSDSGFYLCAWSGGGDTDTQYFGPGTRLTVL.

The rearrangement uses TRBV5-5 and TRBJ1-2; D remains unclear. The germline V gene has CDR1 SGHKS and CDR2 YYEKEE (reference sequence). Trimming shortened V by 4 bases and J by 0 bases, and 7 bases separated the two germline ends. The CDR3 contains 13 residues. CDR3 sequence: CASSGAANYGYTF. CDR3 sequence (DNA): TGTGCCAGCAGCGGAGCCGCTAACTATGGCTACACCTTC.

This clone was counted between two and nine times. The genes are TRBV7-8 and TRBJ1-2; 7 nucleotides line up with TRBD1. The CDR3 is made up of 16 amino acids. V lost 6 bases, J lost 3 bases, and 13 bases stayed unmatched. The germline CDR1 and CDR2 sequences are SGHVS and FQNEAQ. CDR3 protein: CASSLMTGTAYYGYTF. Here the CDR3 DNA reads TGTGCCAGCAGTTTGATGACCGGGACAGCATACTATGGCTACACCTTC.